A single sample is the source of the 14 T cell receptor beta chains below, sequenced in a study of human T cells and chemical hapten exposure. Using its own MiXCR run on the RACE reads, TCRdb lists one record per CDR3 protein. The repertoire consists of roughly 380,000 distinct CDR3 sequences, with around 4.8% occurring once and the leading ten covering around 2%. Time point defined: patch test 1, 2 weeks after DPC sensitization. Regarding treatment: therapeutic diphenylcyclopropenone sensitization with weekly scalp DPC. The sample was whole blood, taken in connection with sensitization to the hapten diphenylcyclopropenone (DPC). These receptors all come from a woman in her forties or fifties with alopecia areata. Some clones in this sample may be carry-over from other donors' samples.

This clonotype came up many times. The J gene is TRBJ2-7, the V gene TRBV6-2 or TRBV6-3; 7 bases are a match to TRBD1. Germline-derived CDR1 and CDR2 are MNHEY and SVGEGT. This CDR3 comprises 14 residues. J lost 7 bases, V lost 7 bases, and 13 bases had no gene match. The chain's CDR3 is CASTWGQPEGEQYF. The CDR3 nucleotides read TGTGCCAGCACCTGGGGACAGCCCGAAGGGGAGCAGTACTTC.

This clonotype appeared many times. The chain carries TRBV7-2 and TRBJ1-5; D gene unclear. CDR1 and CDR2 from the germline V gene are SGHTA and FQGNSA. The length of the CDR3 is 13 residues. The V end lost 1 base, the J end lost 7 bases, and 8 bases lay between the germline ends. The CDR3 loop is CASSLVGLQPQHF. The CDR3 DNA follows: TGTGCCAGCAGCTTAGTAGGGCTACAGCCCCAGCATTTT.

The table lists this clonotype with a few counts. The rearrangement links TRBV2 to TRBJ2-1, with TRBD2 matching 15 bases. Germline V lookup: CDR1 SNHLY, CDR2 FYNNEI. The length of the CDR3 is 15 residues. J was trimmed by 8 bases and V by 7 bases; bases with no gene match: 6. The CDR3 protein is CASTNGLAGGDEQFF. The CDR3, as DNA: TGTGCCAGCACTAACGGACTAGCGGGAGGGGATGAGCAGTTCTTC.

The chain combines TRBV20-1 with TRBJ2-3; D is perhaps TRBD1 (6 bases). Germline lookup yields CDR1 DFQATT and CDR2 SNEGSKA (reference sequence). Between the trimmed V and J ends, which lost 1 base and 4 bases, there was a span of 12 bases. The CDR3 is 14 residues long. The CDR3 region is CSARAGRGPDTQYF. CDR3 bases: TGCAGTGCTAGAGCGGGCAGGGGCCCAGATACGCAGTATTTT.

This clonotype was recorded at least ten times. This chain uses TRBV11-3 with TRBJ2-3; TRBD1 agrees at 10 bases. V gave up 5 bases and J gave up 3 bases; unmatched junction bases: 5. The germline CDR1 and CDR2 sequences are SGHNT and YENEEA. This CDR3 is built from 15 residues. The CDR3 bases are TGTGCCAGCAGCCTTCGACAGGGGGCAACAGATACGCAGTATTTT. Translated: CASSLRQGATDTQYF. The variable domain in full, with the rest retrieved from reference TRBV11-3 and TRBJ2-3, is EAGVVQSPRYKIIEKKQPVAFWCNPISGHNTLYWYLQNLGQGPELLIRYENEEAVDDSQLPKDRFSAERLKGVDSTLKIQPAELGDSAVYLCASSLRQGATDTQYFGPGTRLTVL.

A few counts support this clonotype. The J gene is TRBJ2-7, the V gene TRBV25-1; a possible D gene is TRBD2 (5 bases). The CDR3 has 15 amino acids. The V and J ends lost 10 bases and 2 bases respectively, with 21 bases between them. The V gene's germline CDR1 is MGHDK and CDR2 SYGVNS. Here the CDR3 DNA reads TGTGCCAACTCAAAAGTAGTAGGGAGAACCTACGAGCAGTACTTC. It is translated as CANSKVVGRTYEQYF.

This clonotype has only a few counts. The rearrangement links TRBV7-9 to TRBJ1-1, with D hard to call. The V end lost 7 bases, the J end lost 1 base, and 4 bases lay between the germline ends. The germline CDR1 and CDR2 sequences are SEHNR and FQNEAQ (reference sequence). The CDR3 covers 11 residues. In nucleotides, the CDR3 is TGTGCCAGCAACCCGAACACTGAAGCTTTCTTT. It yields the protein CASNPNTEAFF.

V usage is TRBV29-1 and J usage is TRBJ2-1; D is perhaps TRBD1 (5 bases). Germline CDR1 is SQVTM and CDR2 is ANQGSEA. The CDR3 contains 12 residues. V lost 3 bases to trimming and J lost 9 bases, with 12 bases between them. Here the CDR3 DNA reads TGCAGCGTTGACAGGGAAGGTTTTGAGCAGTTCTTC. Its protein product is CSVDREGFEQFF.

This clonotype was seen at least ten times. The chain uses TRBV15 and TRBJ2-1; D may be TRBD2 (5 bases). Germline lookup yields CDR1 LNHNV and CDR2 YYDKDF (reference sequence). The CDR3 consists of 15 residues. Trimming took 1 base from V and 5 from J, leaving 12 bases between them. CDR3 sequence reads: CATSRVEGADNEQFF. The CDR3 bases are TGTGCCACCAGCAGAGTTGAGGGAGCAGACAATGAGCAGTTCTTC.

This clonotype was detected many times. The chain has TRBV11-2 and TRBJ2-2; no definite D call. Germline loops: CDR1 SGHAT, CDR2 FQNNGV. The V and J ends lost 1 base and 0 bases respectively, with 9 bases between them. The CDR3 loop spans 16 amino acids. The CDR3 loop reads CASSLVFSANTGELFF. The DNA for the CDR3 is TGTGCCAGCAGCTTAGTTTTCAGCGCGAACACCGGGGAGCTGTTTTTT.

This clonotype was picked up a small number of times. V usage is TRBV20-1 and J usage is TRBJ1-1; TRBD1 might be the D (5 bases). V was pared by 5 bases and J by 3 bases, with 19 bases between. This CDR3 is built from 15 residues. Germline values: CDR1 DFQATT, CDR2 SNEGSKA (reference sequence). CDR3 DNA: TGCAGTGCTCCAAACTTCGGGGGGTCGGACACTGAAGCTTTCTTT. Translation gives CSAPNFGGSDTEAFF.

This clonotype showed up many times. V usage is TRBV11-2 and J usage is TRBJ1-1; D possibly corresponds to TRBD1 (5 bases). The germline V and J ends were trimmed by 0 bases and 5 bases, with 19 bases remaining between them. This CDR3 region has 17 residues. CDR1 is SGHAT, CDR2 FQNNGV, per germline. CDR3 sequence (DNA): TGTGCCAGCAGCTTAGATGGTCTAACCTCTCGGGGGACTGAAGCTTTCTTT. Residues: CASSLDGLTSRGTEAFF.

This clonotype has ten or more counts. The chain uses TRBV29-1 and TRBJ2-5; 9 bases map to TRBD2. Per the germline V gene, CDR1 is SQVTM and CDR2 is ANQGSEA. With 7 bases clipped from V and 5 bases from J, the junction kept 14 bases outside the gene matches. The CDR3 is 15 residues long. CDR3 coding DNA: TGCAGCGCAGCACCGGTAGCGGGAGTAGGGGAGACCCAGTACTTC. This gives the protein CSAAPVAGVGETQYF.

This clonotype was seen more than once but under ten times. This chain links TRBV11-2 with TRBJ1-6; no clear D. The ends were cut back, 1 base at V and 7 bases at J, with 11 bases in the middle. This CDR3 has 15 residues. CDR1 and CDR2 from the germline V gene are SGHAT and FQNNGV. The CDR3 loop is CASSLATGSNSPLHF. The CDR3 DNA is TGTGCCAGCAGCTTAGCCACGGGGAGCAATTCACCCCTCCACTTT.